The sequence of this T cell receptor (beta chain) was determined in a study of T cell responses to AZD1222 COVID-19 vaccine. Generated by immunoSEQ multiplex PCR, the TCRdb table keeps only in-frame clones and is missing some. Of around 150,000 clones in the sample, around nine tenths are singletons; the top ten hold roughly 4.3%. This clone is a singleton in its sample. CDR3 length equals 12 residues. Germline V CDR1 and CDR2: SGHDN, FVKESK. V was trimmed by 4 bases and J by 8 bases, leaving 11 bases between them. The sample was peripheral blood, taken 28 days after the second AZD1222 dose. This clonotype was sampled from an adult who received the AZD1222 COVID-19 vaccine. The chain employs TRBV14 and TRBJ1-1; D is unclear. CDR3 nucleotide sequence: TGTGCCAGCAGCCTGACTGGGCAGGAAGCTTTCTTT. It yields the protein CASSLTGQEAFF.